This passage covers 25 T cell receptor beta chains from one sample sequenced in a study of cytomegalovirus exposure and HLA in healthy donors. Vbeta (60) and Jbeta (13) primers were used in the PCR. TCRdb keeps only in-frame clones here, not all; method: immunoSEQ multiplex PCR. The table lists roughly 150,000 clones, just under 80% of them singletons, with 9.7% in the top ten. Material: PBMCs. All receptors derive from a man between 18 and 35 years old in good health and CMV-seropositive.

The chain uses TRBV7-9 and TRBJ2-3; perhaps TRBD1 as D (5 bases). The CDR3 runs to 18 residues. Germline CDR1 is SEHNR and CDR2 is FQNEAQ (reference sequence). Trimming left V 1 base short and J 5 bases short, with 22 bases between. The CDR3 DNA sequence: TGTGCCAGCAGCTTAGGAGGAGTAGGGGTAGGGATGAGAGATACGCAGTATTTT. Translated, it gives CASSLGGVGVGMRDTQYF.

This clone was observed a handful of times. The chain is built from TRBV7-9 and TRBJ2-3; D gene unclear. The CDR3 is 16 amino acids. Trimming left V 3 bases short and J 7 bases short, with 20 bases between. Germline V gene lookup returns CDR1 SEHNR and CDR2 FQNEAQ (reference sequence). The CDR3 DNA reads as TGTGCCAGCAGCTTGAACGGAAGCGCGACTTCAAATACGCAGTATTTT. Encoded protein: CASSLNGSATSNTQYF.

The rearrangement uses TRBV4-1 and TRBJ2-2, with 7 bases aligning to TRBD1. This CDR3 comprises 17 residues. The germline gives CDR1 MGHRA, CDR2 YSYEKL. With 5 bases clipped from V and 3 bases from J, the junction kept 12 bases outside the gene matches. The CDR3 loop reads CASSEQQGFVDTGELFF. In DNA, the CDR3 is TGCGCCAGCAGCGAACAACAGGGGTTCGTTGACACCGGGGAGCTGTTTTTT.

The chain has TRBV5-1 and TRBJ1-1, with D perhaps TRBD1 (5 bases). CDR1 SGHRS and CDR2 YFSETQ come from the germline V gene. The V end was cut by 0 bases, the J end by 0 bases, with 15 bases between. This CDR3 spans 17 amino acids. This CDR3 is CASSLGDWTPMNTEAFF. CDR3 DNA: TGCGCCAGCAGCTTGGGCGATTGGACACCGATGAACACTGAAGCTTTCTTT.

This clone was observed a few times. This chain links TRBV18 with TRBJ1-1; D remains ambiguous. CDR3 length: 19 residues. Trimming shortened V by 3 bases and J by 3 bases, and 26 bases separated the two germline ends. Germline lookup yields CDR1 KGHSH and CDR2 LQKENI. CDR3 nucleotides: TGTGCCAGCTCACCGATGTTCCGGCCGGTGGTCGACGGGGACACTGAAGCTTTCTTT. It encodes CASSPMFRPVVDGDTEAFF.

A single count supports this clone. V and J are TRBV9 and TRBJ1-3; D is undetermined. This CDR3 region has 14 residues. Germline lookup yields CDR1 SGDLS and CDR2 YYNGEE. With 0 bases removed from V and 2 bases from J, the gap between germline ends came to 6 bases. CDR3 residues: CASSVGRTGNTIYF. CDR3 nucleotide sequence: TGTGCCAGCAGCGTAGGCAGGACTGGAAACACCATATATTTT.

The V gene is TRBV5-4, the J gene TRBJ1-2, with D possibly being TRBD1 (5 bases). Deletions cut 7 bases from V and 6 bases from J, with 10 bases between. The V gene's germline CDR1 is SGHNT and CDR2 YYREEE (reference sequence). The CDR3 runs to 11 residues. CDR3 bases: TGTGCCAGCGGGAGGGGAAATGGCTACACCTTC. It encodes CASGRGNGYTF. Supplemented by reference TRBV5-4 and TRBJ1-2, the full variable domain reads ETGVTQSPTHLIKTRGQQVTLRCSSQSGHNTVSWYQQALGQGPQFIFQYYREEENGRGNFPPRFSGLQFPNYSSELNVNALELDDSALYLCASGRGNGYTFGSGTRLTVV.

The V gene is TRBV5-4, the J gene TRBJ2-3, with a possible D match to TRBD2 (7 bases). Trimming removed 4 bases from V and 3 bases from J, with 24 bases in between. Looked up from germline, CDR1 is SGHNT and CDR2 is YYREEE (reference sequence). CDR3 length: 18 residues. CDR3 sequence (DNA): TGTGCCAGCAGCGATCCAAGTGGGGGGGCCGGACCGACAGATACGCAGTATTTT. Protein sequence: CASSDPSGGAGPTDTQYF.

The CDR3, as DNA: TGCGCCAGCAGCCAGACGGGAGTCTCCTACGAGCAGTACTTC. It yields the protein CASSQTGVSYEQYF. J is TRBJ2-5 and V is TRBV5-1; D is possibly TRBD2 (6 bases). The DNA end lines up better with TRBJ2-7; the J call may be wrong. The CDR3 covers 14 residues. CDR1 and CDR2 (germline): SGHRS, YFSETQ.

The CDR3 protein is CASRQDSYTEAFF. CDR3 DNA: TGTGCCAGCAGGCAGGACAGCTACACTGAAGCTTTCTTT. The chain joins TRBV6-6 to TRBJ1-1; D is perhaps TRBD1 (6 bases). CDR3 length: 13 residues. The germline gives CDR1 MNHNY, CDR2 SVGAGI (reference sequence). Deletions cut 6 bases from V and 3 bases from J, with 11 bases between.

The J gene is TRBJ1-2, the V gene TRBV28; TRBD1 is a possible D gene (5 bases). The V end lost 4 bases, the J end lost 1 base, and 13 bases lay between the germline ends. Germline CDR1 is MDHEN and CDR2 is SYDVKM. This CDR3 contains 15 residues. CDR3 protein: CASSSSGGDNYGYTF. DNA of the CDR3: TGTGCCAGCAGTTCCTCGGGGGGGGATAACTATGGCTACACCTTC.

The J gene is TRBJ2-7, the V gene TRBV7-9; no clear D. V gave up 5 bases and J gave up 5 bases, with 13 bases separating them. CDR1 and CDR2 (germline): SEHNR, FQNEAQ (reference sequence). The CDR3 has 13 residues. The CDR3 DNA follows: TGTGCCAGCAGCCCCCAGTGGAGCGACGAGCAGTACTTC. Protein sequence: CASSPQWSDEQYF.

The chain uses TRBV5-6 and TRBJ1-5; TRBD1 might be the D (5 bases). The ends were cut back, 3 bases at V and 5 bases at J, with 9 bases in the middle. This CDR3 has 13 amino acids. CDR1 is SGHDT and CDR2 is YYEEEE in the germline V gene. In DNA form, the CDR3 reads TGTGCCAGCAGCTCCCAGGGTCATCAGCCCCAGCATTTT. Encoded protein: CASSSQGHQPQHF.

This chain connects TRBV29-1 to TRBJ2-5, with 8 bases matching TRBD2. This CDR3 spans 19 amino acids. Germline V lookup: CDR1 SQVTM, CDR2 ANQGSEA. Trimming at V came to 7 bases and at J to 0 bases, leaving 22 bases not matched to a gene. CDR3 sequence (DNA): TGCAGCGCATACCTACCCGGGACTAGTGGGGGCGGGTACCAAGAGACCCAGTACTTC. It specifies CSAYLPGTSGGGYQETQYF.

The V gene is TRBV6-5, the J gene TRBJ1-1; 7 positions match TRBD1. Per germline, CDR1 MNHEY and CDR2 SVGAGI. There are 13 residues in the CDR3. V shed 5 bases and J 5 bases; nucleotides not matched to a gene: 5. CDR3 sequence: CASSPGGLTEAFF. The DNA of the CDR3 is TGTGCCAGCAGTCCAGGGGGGTTAACTGAAGCTTTCTTT.

In nucleotides, the CDR3 is TGTGCCAGCAGCGTAGAACAGACATTCACTGAAGCTTTCTTT. This sequence encodes CASSVEQTFTEAFF. The rearrangement uses TRBV9 and TRBJ1-1; no definite D call. This CDR3 has 14 residues. The germline V gene encodes CDR1 SGDLS and CDR2 YYNGEE. V lost 0 bases, J lost 4 bases, and 10 bases lay in between.

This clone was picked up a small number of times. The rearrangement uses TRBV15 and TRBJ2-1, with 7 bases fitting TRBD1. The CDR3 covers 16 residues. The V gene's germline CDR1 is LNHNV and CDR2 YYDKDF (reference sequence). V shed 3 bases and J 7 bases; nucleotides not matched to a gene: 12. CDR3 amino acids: CATSSVLRDSWNEQFF. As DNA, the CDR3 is TGTGCCACCAGCAGCGTCCTCCGGGACAGTTGGAATGAGCAGTTCTTC.

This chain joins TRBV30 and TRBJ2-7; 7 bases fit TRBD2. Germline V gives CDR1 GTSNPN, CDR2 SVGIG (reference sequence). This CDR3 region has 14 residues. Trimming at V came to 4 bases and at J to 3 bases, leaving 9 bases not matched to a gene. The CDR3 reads CAWKRGGSVYEQYF. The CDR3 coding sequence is TGTGCCTGGAAGCGCGGCGGGAGCGTCTACGAGCAGTACTTC.

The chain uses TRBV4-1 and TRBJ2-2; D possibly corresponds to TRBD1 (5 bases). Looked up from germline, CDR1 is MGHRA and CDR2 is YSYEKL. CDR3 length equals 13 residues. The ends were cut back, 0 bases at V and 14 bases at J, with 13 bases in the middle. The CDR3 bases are TGCGCCAGCAGCCAAGAAATTGGCCAGGGTCTGTTTTTT. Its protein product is CASSQEIGQGLFF.

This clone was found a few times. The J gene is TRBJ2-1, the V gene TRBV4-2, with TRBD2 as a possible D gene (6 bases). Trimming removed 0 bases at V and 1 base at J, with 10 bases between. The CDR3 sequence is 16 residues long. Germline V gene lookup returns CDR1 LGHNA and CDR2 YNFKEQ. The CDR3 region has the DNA TGTGCCAGCAGCCAAGAAGGAGGGCGGTCCTACAATGAGCAGTTCTTC. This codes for CASSQEGGRSYNEQFF.

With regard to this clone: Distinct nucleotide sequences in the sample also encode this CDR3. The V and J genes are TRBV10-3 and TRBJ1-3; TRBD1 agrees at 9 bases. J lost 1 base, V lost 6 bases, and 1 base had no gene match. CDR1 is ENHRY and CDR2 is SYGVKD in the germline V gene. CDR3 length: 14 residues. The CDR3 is CAIRQGASGNTIYF. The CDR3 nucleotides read TGTGCCATCAGACAGGGGGCTTCTGGAAACACCATATATTTT.

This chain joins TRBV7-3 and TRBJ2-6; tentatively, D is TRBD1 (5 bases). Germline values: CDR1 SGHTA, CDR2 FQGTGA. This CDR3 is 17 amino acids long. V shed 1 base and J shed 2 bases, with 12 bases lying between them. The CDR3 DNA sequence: TGTGCCAGCAGCTTAAGGGGCGGCAGGGCTGGGGCCAACGTCCTGACTTTC. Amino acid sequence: CASSLRGGRAGANVLTF.

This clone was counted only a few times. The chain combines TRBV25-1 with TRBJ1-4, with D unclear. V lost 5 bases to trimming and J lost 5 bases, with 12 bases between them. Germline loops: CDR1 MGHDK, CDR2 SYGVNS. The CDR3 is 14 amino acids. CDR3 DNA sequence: TGTGCCAGCAGTACCGGAGGGTTCAATGAAAAACTGTTTTTT. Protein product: CASSTGGFNEKLFF.

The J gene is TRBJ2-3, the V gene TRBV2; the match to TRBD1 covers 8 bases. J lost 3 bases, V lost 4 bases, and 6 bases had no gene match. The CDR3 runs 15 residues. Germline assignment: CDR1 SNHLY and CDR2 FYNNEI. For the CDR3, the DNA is TGTGCCAGCAGTGGGACGACAGGGGCGACAGATACGCAGTATTTT. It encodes CASSGTTGATDTQYF.

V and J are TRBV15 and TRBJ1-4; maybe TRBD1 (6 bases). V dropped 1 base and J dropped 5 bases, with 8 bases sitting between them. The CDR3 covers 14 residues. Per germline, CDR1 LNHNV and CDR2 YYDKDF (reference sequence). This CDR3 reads CATSRGGGNEKLFF. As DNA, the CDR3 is TGTGCCACCAGCAGAGGTGGGGGCAATGAAAAACTGTTTTTT.